This TCR beta chain was sequenced during a study of blood T cells in healthy people across ages. The authors ran a second PCR of about 6 to 11 cycles using a sample-barcoded 5' primer and a J-beta primer mix. TCRdb fed the 5' RACE reads into MiXCR, producing one record per CDR3 protein. This sample has around 2 million distinct CDR3 sequences, with approximately 39% found just once. The origin of this receptor is a human donor in good health. Sequencing was carried out using blood.

The CDR3 reads CASSLDPNDGYTF. In nucleotides, the CDR3 is TGTGCCAGCAGCTTAGACCCAAATGATGGCTACACCTTC. The gene calls are TRBV7-8 and TRBJ1-2; D gene uncertain. Germline CDR1 and CDR2: SGHVS and FQNEAQ. This CDR3 is built from 13 residues. The V end was cut by 1 base, the J end by 6 bases, with 9 bases between. Looking up the rest from reference TRBV7-8 and TRBJ1-2 gives the full variable domain: GAGVSQSPRYKVAKRGQDVALRCDPISGHVSLFWYQQALGQGPEFLTYFQNEAQLDKSGLPSDRFFAERPEGSVSTLKIQRTQQEDSAVYLCASSLDPNDGYTFGSGTRLTVV.